This entry describes one T cell receptor (beta chain). The antigen it binds to is not known. No per-base quality is available; no much larger clone lies one base away. V drops 5 bases and J drops 2 bases, leaving 22 bases in between. The CDR3 spans 16 residues, from the cysteine through the phenylalanine. Only CDR3 DNA is held: 48 bases, read in frame from base 1. The germline V gene (reference sequence) supplies CDR1 GTSNPN and CDR2 SVGIG. This entry is derived from a study of beta chain features in type 1 diabetes (dated by TCRdb to between 2018 and 2020). About the full investigation: Mean age, gender distribution, total cell number and subset yield were not different between patients and healthy donors. A total of 107,917,701 sorted cells were examined across all samples, and the number of cells per subset was strongly correlated with RNA yield. Regulatory and stem cell-like memory subsets were isolated from only 8 patients and roughly 8 healthy donors, whereas naive and central memory subsets came from all 30 or so donors. The study compared TCRB repertoires of sorted circulating CD4+ T cell subsets between recently diagnosed type 1 diabetes patients and matched healthy donors. Overall study outcomes, separate from this receptor: At VDJ recombination sites, patients with type 1 diabetes made fewer insertions and deleted more nucleotides, a pattern implying thymic rearrangement abnormalities. The naive, central memory and regulatory TCRB repertoires appeared to resemble one another more closely among patients than among healthy donors. Because cDNA rather than genomic DNA was sequenced, highly expressing activated cells could have been over-represented, although no difference in activation and CD3 levels was found between groups. Shorter templates might have been favored by PCR, but patient and control samples were amplified and corrected together, so both groups would have been affected equally by any skew. Because the HLA sub-analyses included only small numbers of individuals, any influence of HLA type on TCRB rearrangement was left unresolved. A moderate but significant shortening of TCRB CDR3 length was observed in type 1 diabetes patients in all four CD4+ subsets.

Each donor gave one peripheral blood draw, approximately 110 mL on average, collected into heparinised tubes. Using a panel that included CD45RO, CCR7, CD25, CD127, CD95 and CD27, naive, central memory, regulatory and stem cell-like memory CD4+ T cells were sorted on a BD FACSAria II. Purity was above 95% for every sorted population. PBMCs were isolated right away by Lymphoprep density gradient centrifugation and were stained directly, without culture. So that batch effects would be minimized, each experiment stained and sorted samples in pairs, pairing one healthy donor with one patient. The High Capacity cDNA Reverse Transcription Kit was used to reverse transcribe all of the isolated RNA, meaning that expressed TCRB transcripts were what got sequenced. Deep immunoSEQ sequencing was performed on naive, central memory and regulatory T cell samples, with an average of approximately 4 million total reads per sample. After sorted cells were lysed in RLT buffer, RNA was extracted with DNase-treated RNeasy Micro or Mini kits, with the choice depending on cell number. To prevent cross-contamination, each cell subset was processed individually, whereas patient and healthy donor samples were processed jointly. TCRB sequences were amplified from cDNA with the immunoSEQ multiplex PCR, producing 87-bp fragments spanning the CDR3 region. Sequencing of the amplicons was done on the Illumina HiSeq platform. For the original study's pipeline: PCR bias was computationally corrected using synthetic template baselines, reads within Hamming distance 2 were collapsed, and singletons that could not be merged were discarded. Reads were aligned against IMGT so that V, D and J genes, CDR3 length and insertions or deletions at six rearrangement sites could be assigned. Within each subset, clonotype counts were normalized to the number of sorted cells before true diversity and Gini coefficients were calculated with the tcR R package. The overlap coefficient, calculated on TCRB nucleotide sequences, was used to quantify repertoire sharing. Out-of-frame TCRB sequences from naive cells were analyzed to stand in for the pre-selection repertoire. TCRdb re-hosts the immuneACCESS table, in-frame sequences only. Its copies lack some clones; in the studies checked, an unresolved V gene accounts for under half of them, and the cause for the rest is not known. From that table come the V and J calls and clone size; the DNA was used to work out D and trimming. Here the sample has approximately 250,000 clones; 9.6% occur a single time. The top ten clones comprise under 0.045% of the sample.

The sequencing sample was made of naive CD4+ T cells from blood. Read against the paper, the sample's cell subset or site label means: true naive CD4+ T cells. This clonotype was obtained from a woman between 18 and 29 years old in good health. The V and J genes are TRBV30 and TRBJ2-7; too little of a D gene remains to name it. The CDR3 reads as follows: CAWAPFWAPVTYEQYF. The DNA reads TGTGCCTGGGCTCCGTTTTGGGCCCCGGTCACCTACGAGCAGTACTTC. Outside the CDR3, residues come from the reference TRBV30 and TRBJ2-7 proteins, so the full variable domain is: SQTIHQWPATLVQPVGSPLSLECTVEGTSNPNLYWYRQAAGRGLQLLFYSVGIGQISSEVPQNLSASRPQDRQFILSSKKLLLSDSGFYLCAWAPFWAPVTYEQYFGPGTRLTVT.